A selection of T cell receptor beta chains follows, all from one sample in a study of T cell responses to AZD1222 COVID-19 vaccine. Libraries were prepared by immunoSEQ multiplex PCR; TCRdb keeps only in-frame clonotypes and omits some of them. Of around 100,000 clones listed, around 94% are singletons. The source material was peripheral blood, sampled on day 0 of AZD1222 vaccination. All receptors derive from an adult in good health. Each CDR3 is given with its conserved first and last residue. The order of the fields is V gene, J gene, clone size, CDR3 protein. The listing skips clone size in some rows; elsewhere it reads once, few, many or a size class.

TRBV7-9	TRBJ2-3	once	CASSPARRTGDTQYF
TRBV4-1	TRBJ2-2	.	CASSQVAGEATGELFF
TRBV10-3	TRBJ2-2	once	CAISPTGDRGIANTGELFF
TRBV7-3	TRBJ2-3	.	CASSSTGGHRDTQYF
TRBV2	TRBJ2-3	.	CASSGAGFTDTQYF
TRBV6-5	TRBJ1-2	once	CASSPGRQRNGYTF
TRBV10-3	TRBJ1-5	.	CAIRSGSNQPQHF
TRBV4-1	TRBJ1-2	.	CASSQGVGSRLTRSYGYTF
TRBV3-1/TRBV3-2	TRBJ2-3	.	CASSQAPTRKTDTQYF
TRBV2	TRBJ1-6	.	CASSYRQGAYNSPLHF
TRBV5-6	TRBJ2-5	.	CASSLAGGGQTQYF
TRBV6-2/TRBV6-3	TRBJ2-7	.	CASSQIYEQYF
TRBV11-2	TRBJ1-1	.	CASSLVGMKNTEAFF
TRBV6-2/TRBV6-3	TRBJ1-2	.	CASSRDRDYGYTF
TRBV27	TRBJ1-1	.	CASSPSGAVLTFF
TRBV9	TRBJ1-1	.	CASSPSRPGQGAEAFF
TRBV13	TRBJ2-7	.	CASSLNDYEQYF
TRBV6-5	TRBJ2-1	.	CASSYSIAGGDNEQFF
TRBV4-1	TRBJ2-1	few	CASSQVNEQFF
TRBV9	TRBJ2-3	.	CASSVASYAGIEADTQYF
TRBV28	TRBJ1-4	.	CASSSRIIQGIGEKLFF
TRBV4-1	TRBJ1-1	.	CASSQVTGWAEAFF
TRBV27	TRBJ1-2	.	CASSGRGHGYTF
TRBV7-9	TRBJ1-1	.	CASSGDGGDMDTEAFF
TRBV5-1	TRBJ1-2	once	CASSLGGTGGGYGYTF
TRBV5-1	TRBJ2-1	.	CASSLNPGTPNYEQFF
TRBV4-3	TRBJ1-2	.	CASSHGQGTLYGYTF
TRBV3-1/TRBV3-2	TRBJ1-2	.	CASSQDGSSGYTF
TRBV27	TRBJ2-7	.	CASSLIGDRAPEQYF
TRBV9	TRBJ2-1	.	CASSVGGKGVGNEQFF
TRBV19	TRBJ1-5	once	CASTGLNQPQHF
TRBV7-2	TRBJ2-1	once	CASSAIGGGEQFF
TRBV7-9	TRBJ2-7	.	CASSSDRFPYYEQYF
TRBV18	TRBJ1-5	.	CASSPLGEDQPQHF
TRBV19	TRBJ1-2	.	CASSRDRDGYGYTF
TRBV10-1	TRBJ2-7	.	CASSTGTPPYEQYF
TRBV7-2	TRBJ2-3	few	CASSLDPLDPLTSTDTQYF
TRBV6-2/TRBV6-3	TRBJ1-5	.	CASSYPGQTNQPQHF
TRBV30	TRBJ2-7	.	CAWSVSRESGEQYF
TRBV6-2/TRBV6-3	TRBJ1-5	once	CASSYSILWGNQPQHF
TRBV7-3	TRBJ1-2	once	CASSLDVQGSSYTF
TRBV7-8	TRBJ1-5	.	CASSAGFNQPQHF
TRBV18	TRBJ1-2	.	CASSPLPGNYGYTF
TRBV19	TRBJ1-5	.	CASSPQGDQPQHF
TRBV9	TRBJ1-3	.	CASSTPRDRVAGNTIYF
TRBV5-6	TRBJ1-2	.	CASSLAEGARGYTF
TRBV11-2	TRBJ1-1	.	CASSLAWNTEAFF
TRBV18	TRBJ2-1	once	CASSPAQGKPVF
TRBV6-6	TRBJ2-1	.	CASSSRQGQGEQFF
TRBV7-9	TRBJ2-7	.	CASSGQEAYEQYF
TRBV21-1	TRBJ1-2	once	CASSRVSGYTF
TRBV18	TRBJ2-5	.	CASRRDRAGETQYF
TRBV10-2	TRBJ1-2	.	CASRALGTGEGYTF
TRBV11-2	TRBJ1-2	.	CASRFTGGGYTF
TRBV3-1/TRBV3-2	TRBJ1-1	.	CASSPGRSWAEAFF
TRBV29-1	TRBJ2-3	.	CSVVLAGGMDTQYF
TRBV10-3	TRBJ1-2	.	CATQNRGYGYTF
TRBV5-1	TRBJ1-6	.	CASSPEGTQNSPLHF
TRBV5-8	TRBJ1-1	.	CASSLKAVHTEAFF
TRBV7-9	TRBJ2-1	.	CASSGEGLVFSEQFF